This T cell receptor (beta chain) was sequenced for a study of CD8+ T cells in alopecia areata. cDNA prepared by RNA extraction and subsequent reverse transcription served as the template for sequencing. Clones were read by immunoSEQ multiplex PCR, and TCRdb kept only the in-frame ones, dropping some. The table shows about 120,000 clones, with roughly 50% occurring only once. This CDR3 comprises 17 residues. Germline values: CDR1 SEHNR, CDR2 FQNEAQ (reference sequence). Trimming removed 5 bases from V and 1 base from J, with 19 bases in between. Regarding the study as a whole: Under tofacitinib, numerous expanded lesional clonotypes remained detectable in scalp and blood. Mice showed clearer TCR sharing than patients did, a gap that was possibly HLA-related. Sequences from scalp samples also cover resident alphabeta T cells of normal skin.

Indicated treatment: oral pan-JAK inhibitor, 5-10 mg twice daily. A note on this clone: The antigen remains unidentified.

The sequence was collected from a human donor with alopecia areata. This chain uses TRBV7-9 with TRBJ2-3; D is possibly TRBD2 (6 bases). The specimen comprised CD8+ T cells sorted from blood, sampled at week 4, from a patient treated with tofacitinib. In nucleotides, the CDR3 is TGTGCCAGCAGCCCACCTTCCGGGACTTTGGGCACAGATACGCAGTATTTT. This encodes CASSPPSGTLGTDTQYF.